This TCR beta chain appears in the sequencing data of a study of T cells after yellow fever vaccination. Across the study: Low-cell-number fractions underwent preparation using SMART-Seq v4 Ultra Low Input. Study-wide findings and caveats: Subsequent booster samples again held most clones from primary vaccination (approximately 95% CD4, roughly 90% CD8). Bulk-population clonotypes that are abundant could appear as contaminants in FACS-sorted repertoires.

CDR1 and CDR2 (germline): MNHEY, SVGEGT. This CDR3 is built from 14 residues. V was shortened by 5 bases and J by 6 bases, with 16 bases between the two germline ends. One entry per CDR3 protein results from TCRdb running MiXCR on the 5' RACE reads. The table shows around 120,000 distinct CDR3 sequences, with about 7.2% occurring only once. On this clonotype itself: Its antigen is unknown. This may be a read error: a much more frequent sequence differs by one nucleotide.

Sequences were derived from CD4+ T cells sorted from PBMCs, sampled more than 35 days after the first yellow fever vaccination. The chain joins TRBV6-2 or TRBV6-3 to TRBJ1-2; D remains unclear. This receptor was identified in a man aged 18 to 29 who received the YFV17D yellow fever vaccine. CDR3 region: CASSARQASDGYTF. For the CDR3, the DNA is TGTGCCAGCAGTGCCCGGCAGGCTTCGGATGGCTACACCTTC.